This T cell receptor (beta chain) emerged from a study of OX40 agonist ivuxolimab in advanced cancers. Using immunoSEQ multiplex PCR, the repertoire was profiled, and TCRdb retains in-frame clones only, with some absent. This repertoire shows around 69,000 clones, approximately 90% found once; its top ten account for around 6.5%. About this clone itself: The junction shows a germline mismatch at one end, possibly a read error.

The CDR3 covers 17 residues. Germline values: CDR1 SSHAT, CDR2 FNYEAQ (reference sequence). Source: CD4+ or CD8+ T cells sorted from blood, taken in a trial of the OX40 agonist ivuxolimab. This chain links TRBV7-7 with TRBJ2-2; 14 positions agree with TRBD2. The TCR comes from an adult with an advanced solid tumor such as melanoma, head and neck, liver or kidney cancer. The CDR3 reads CASSPTSGRAWAGELFF. The CDR3 nucleotides are TGTGCTAGCAGCCCGACTAGCGGGAGGGCATGGGCCGGGGAGCTGTTTTTT.